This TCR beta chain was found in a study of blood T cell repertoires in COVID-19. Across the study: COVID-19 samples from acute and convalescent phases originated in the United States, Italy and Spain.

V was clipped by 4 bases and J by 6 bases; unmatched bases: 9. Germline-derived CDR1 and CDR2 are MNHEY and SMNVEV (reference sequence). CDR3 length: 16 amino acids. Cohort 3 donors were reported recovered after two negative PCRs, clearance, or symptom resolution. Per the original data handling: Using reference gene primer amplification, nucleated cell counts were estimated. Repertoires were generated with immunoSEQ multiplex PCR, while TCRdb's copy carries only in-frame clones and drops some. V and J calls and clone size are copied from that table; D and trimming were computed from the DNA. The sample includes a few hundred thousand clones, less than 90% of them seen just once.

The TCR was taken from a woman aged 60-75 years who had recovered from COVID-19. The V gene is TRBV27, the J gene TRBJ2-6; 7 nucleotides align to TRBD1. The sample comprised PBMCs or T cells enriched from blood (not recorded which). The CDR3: CASSSRQGWKANVLTF. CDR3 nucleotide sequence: TGTGCCAGCAGTTCTCGACAGGGATGGAAGGCCAACGTCCTGACTTTC.